Listed here are 28 T cell receptor beta chains from one sample, sequenced in a study of T cell responses to AZD1222 COVID-19 vaccine. TCRdb's copy holds only in-frame clones and misses some; the assay was immunoSEQ multiplex PCR. The data contain just over 150,000 clones, 85% to 95% of them singletons. The sample consisted of peripheral blood, taken 28 days after the second AZD1222 dose. The receptor set was obtained from an adult who received the AZD1222 COVID-19 vaccine.

The chain carries TRBV4-1 and TRBJ1-2; D may be TRBD1 (5 bases). V dropped 4 bases and J dropped 4 bases, with 13 bases sitting between them. The germline V gene encodes CDR1 MGHRA and CDR2 YSYEKL. The CDR3 is 14 residues long. The CDR3 loop reads CASSLGRDGYGYTF. CDR3 nucleotide sequence: TGCGCCAGCAGCCTAGGGAGGGACGGCTATGGCTACACCTTC.

V is TRBV30 and J is TRBJ1-1; 7 bases are shared with TRBD1. The germline V gene has CDR1 GTSNPN and CDR2 SVGIG (reference sequence). The V segment lost 4 bases and the J segment 4 bases; nucleotides outside the gene matches: 6. There are 13 residues in the CDR3. In DNA form, the CDR3 reads TGTGCCTGGACCTCACAGGGGATCACTGAAGCTTTCTTT. This translates into CAWTSQGITEAFF.

This chain joins TRBV6-5 and TRBJ2-7; D remains unclear. Trimming shortened V by 4 bases and J by 5 bases, and 9 bases separated the two germline ends. Per germline, CDR1 MNHEY and CDR2 SVGAGI. The CDR3 has 12 amino acids. The CDR3 loop reads CASSWSPDEQYF. The CDR3 DNA reads as TGTGCCAGCAGTTGGTCCCCGGACGAGCAGTACTTC.

CDR3 in amino acids: CASNLGGETQYF. DNA for the CDR3: TGTGCCAGCAACTTAGGGGGCGAGACCCAGTACTTC. The rearrangement joins TRBV12-3 or TRBV12-4 to TRBJ2-5; 7 bases fit TRBD1. This CDR3 has 12 amino acids. The J segment lost 5 bases and the V segment lost 7 bases, leaving 4 bases of the junction unmatched.

V gene TRBV7-2 combines with J gene TRBJ2-2, with D maybe TRBD2 (6 bases). The CDR3 is made up of 15 amino acids. Trimming left V 6 bases short and J 0 bases short, with 11 bases between. CDR1 SGHTA and CDR2 FQGNSA come from the germline V gene. The CDR3 loop is CASRTGLTNTGELFF. In DNA, the CDR3 is TGTGCCAGCAGGACGGGACTGACGAACACCGGGGAGCTGTTTTTT.

The V call is TRBV30, the J call TRBJ2-1; D is unclear. CDR1 and CDR2 (germline): GTSNPN, SVGIG (reference sequence). This CDR3 region has 14 residues. The ends were cut back, 0 bases at V and 4 bases at J, with 10 bases in the middle. CDR3 sequence: CAWSVVYAYNEQFF. The CDR3, as DNA: TGTGCCTGGAGTGTGGTCTATGCTTACAATGAGCAGTTCTTC.

The V and J genes are TRBV6-5 and TRBJ1-1; 7 nucleotides match TRBD1. V dropped 5 bases and J dropped 0; count of bases not matched to a gene: 6. The CDR3 sequence is 15 residues long. Germline V gives CDR1 MNHEY, CDR2 SVGAGI. CDR3 amino acids: CASSRQGGLNTEAFF. In DNA, the CDR3 is TGTGCCAGCAGTCGACAGGGAGGATTGAACACTGAAGCTTTCTTT.

The V and J genes are TRBV27 and TRBJ2-7; the D gene is possibly TRBD1 (5 bases). V gave up 3 bases and J gave up 6 bases, with 18 bases separating them. CDR3 length: 15 amino acids. Germline assignment: CDR1 MNHEY and CDR2 SMNVEV (reference sequence). The CDR3 region is CASSLGLGRSVEQYF. CDR3 coding DNA: TGTGCCAGCAGTTTGGGGCTGGGCAGGTCCGTCGAGCAGTACTTC.

V usage is TRBV10-3 and J usage is TRBJ2-1; TRBD2 agrees at 7 bases. Germline trimming cut 4 bases from V and 4 bases from J; bases unmatched to any gene: 13. Germline V gene data show CDR1 as ENHRY and CDR2 as SYGVKD. The CDR3 has 17 residues. CDR3 DNA sequence: TGTGCCATCAGTGCACAACCCACTAGCGACCGATACAATGAGCAGTTCTTC. Translating it yields CAISAQPTSDRYNEQFF.

The chain employs TRBV6-5 and TRBJ2-7; TRBD1 matches 9 bases. This CDR3 spans 15 amino acids. The germline V gene has CDR1 MNHEY and CDR2 SVGAGI. The V gene end was trimmed by 5 bases and the J gene end by 4 bases; junction bases not matched to a gene: 9. The CDR3 reads CASSTRDREGYEQYF. The CDR3 DNA is TGTGCCAGCAGTACCCGGGACAGGGAAGGGTACGAGCAGTACTTC.

This sequence joins TRBV3-1 (or the pseudogene TRBV3-2) and TRBJ1-6; a possible D gene is TRBD1 (6 bases). Trimming cost V 6 bases and J 6 bases, with 15 bases left between them. Germline V gene sequence: CDR1 LGHDT, CDR2 YNNKEL (reference sequence). CDR3 length equals 15 residues. CDR3 bases: TGTGCCAGCAGACTAGCGACAGGACCTAATTCACCCCTCCACTTT. Translated: CASRLATGPNSPLHF.

V usage is TRBV5-1 and J usage is TRBJ2-2; D may be TRBD1 (6 bases). Looked up from germline, CDR1 is SGHRS and CDR2 is YFSETQ. V was pared by 1 base and J by 0 bases, with 7 bases between. CDR3 length: 15 residues. DNA for the CDR3: TGCGCCAGCAGCTTGCAGGGGACGAACACCGGGGAGCTGTTTTTT. Translation gives CASSLQGTNTGELFF.

V gene TRBV4-1 combines with J gene TRBJ2-7; possibly TRBD1 or TRBD2 for D (5 bases each). Between the trimmed V and J ends, which lost 0 bases and 4 bases, there was a span of 25 bases. The CDR3 has 19 amino acids. Germline CDR1 is MGHRA and CDR2 is YSYEKL. The CDR3 region has the DNA TGCGCCAGCAGCCAAGATTCCCCACAGGTAGCGTCAACACGTTACGAGCAGTACTTC. This codes for CASSQDSPQVASTRYEQYF.

V and J are TRBV3-1 (or the pseudogene TRBV3-2) and TRBJ1-2, with no clear D. The ends were cut back, 4 bases at V and 7 bases at J, with 19 bases in the middle. The CDR3 totals 15 residues. Germline V lookup: CDR1 LGHDT, CDR2 YNNKEL (reference sequence). CDR3 nucleotide sequence: TGTGCCAGCAGCCGCGTAAGTAGCGAGGCCGGTGGCTACACCTTC. Protein product: CASSRVSSEAGGYTF.

The V and J genes are TRBV7-3 and TRBJ1-1, with D perhaps matching TRBD1 (5 bases). This CDR3 contains 14 residues. CDR1 is SGHTA, CDR2 FQGTGA, per germline. The germline V and J ends were trimmed by 0 bases and 6 bases, with 11 bases remaining between them. Here the CDR3 reads CASSLTAGPAEAFF. In DNA, the CDR3 is TGTGCCAGCAGCTTAACGGCGGGGCCGGCTGAAGCTTTCTTT.

The chain links TRBV2 to TRBJ2-7, with D perhaps being TRBD1 or TRBD2 (7 bases each). The CDR3 is made up of 15 amino acids. Trimming shortened V by 3 bases and J by 2 bases, and 14 bases separated the two germline ends. Per the germline V gene, CDR1 is SNHLY and CDR2 is FYNNEI. For the CDR3, the DNA is TGTGCCAGCAGTGACCAGGGGAGGGGGCCCTACGAGCAGTACTTC. This sequence encodes CASSDQGRGPYEQYF.

The V call is TRBV5-5, the J call TRBJ2-5; D gene uncertain. Germline CDR1 and CDR2: SGHKS and YYEKEE (reference sequence). The germline V and J ends were trimmed by 3 bases and 5 bases, with 14 bases remaining between them. This CDR3 has 14 residues. This CDR3 is CASSWSGGWETQYF. The CDR3, as DNA: TGTGCCAGCAGCTGGTCGGGTGGGTGGGAGACCCAGTACTTC.

The chain couples TRBV6-5 to TRBJ1-1; D may be TRBD1 (6 bases). This CDR3 region has 14 residues. V was clipped by 5 bases and J by 8 bases, with 18 bases between them. Germline loops: CDR1 MNHEY, CDR2 SVGAGI. CDR3 amino acids: CASSIQPRQVEAFF. CDR3 nucleotides: TGTGCCAGCAGTATCCAACCCCGACAGGTAGAAGCTTTCTTT.

The genes are TRBV5-4 and TRBJ1-3; D ambiguous. The CDR3 covers 14 residues. Looked up from germline, CDR1 is SGHNT and CDR2 is YYREEE (reference sequence). V was clipped by 0 bases and J by 4 bases, with 8 bases between them. CDR3 sequence: CASSLAVTGNTIYF. The CDR3 nucleotides read TGTGCCAGCAGCTTGGCTGTCACGGGAAACACCATATATTTT. The full variable domain, rest sourced from reference TRBV5-4 and TRBJ1-3, is ETGVTQSPTHLIKTRGQQVTLRCSSQSGHNTVSWYQQALGQGPQFIFQYYREEENGRGNFPPRFSGLQFPNYSSELNVNALELDDSALYLCASSLAVTGNTIYFGEGSWLTVV.

The rearrangement uses TRBV4-1 and TRBJ2-7, with a tentative D call TRBD2 (7 bases). The CDR3 consists of 18 residues. With 0 bases removed from V and 6 bases from J, the gap between germline ends came to 24 bases. The germline V gene encodes CDR1 MGHRA and CDR2 YSYEKL. CDR3 region: CASSQDGRSGYRVGEQYF. CDR3 nucleotide sequence: TGCGCCAGCAGCCAAGACGGGAGGAGCGGCTACAGGGTAGGCGAGCAGTACTTC.

The chain is built from TRBV6-5 and TRBJ2-5, with D possibly being TRBD1 (6 bases). The V end was cut by 5 bases, the J end by 5 bases, with 12 bases between. The CDR3 sequence is 13 residues long. The germline CDR1 and CDR2 sequences are MNHEY and SVGAGI. The chain's CDR3 is CASSRPGAETQYF. The CDR3 DNA is TGTGCCAGCAGTCGCCCAGGGGCGGAGACCCAGTACTTC.

The rearrangement links TRBV3-1 (or the pseudogene TRBV3-2) to TRBJ2-3; 14 bases are a match to TRBD2. There are 17 residues in the CDR3. The junction had 9 bases not matched to a gene; V was cut back by 5 bases and J by 5 bases. CDR1 LGHDT and CDR2 YNNKEL come from the germline V gene (reference sequence). As DNA, the CDR3 is TGTGCCAGCAGCTACGGGACTAGCGGGAGTATTGGAGATACGCAGTATTTT. Translation gives CASSYGTSGSIGDTQYF.

This sequence joins TRBV6-5 and TRBJ1-2, with 8 bases lining up with TRBD1. This CDR3 is built from 16 residues. CDR1 and CDR2 (germline): MNHEY, SVGAGI. The V segment lost 0 bases and the J segment 7 bases; nucleotides outside the gene matches: 10. CDR3 in amino acids: CASSYSGWGRGLGYTF. In DNA, the CDR3 is TGTGCCAGCAGTTACTCGGGTTGGGGCAGGGGGCTTGGCTACACCTTC.

J is TRBJ1-5 and V is TRBV12-5; the D is unclear. The CDR3 totals 15 residues. Germline assignment: CDR1 LGHNT and CDR2 FRNRAP. The V end lost 0 bases, the J end lost 1 base, and 7 bases lay between the germline ends. CDR3 DNA: TGTGCTAGTGGTTTGGTACTGGCAAGCAATCAGCCCCAGCATTTT. Translation: CASGLVLASNQPQHF.

The rearrangement joins TRBV3-1 (or the pseudogene TRBV3-2) to TRBJ1-2; D is uncertain. The CDR3 contains 12 residues. The germline gives CDR1 LGHDT, CDR2 YNNKEL (reference sequence). V lost 0 bases to trimming and J lost 7 bases, with 6 bases between them. The CDR3 bases are TGTGCCAGCAGCCAAGATCTTGGTGGCTACACCTTC. The encoded protein is CASSQDLGGYTF.

The genes are TRBV5-6 and TRBJ1-2, with D maybe TRBD1 (5 bases). V dropped 2 bases and J dropped 5 bases, with 16 bases sitting between them. This CDR3 comprises 15 residues. Germline V gene lookup returns CDR1 SGHDT and CDR2 YYEEEE. The CDR3 DNA follows: TGTGCCAGCAGCTTCTTTCCGGGGCCCTCATATGGCTACACCTTC. It codes for CASSFFPGPSYGYTF.

V is TRBV28 and J is TRBJ2-1; D not resolved. The V end was cut by 5 bases, the J end by 9 bases, with 11 bases between. Germline CDR1 and CDR2: MDHEN and SYDVKM. There are 12 residues in the CDR3. Here the CDR3 reads CASSATTPEQFF. For the CDR3, the DNA is TGTGCCAGCAGTGCAACTACCCCTGAGCAGTTCTTC.

The chain has TRBV6-1 and TRBJ1-5; no firm D call. The CDR3 has 15 amino acids. Trimming removed 1 base at V and 7 bases at J, with 14 bases between. CDR1 MNHNS and CDR2 SASEGT come from the germline V gene. The CDR3 loop is CASSEVGPIIQPQHF. The CDR3 DNA reads as TGTGCCAGCAGTGAAGTCGGGCCTATCATCCAGCCCCAGCATTTT.